The rows below give T cell receptor beta chains drawn from one sample of a study of human T cells and chemical hapten exposure. TCRdb independently ran MiXCR on the RACE reads; one entry per CDR3 protein. The sample carries approximately 79,000 distinct CDR3 sequences, under 10% recorded once. The sequenced sample consisted of whole blood. All receptors derive from a male donor in good health. Some clones in this sample may be carry-over from other donors' samples. Each CDR3 is given with its conserved first and last residue. D genes are given only for firm matches. Clone size, where shown, is once, few, many, or a class for clones that have expanded.

CDR3 DNA: TGCGCCAGCAGCTTAAGGTCGGCTTCCACCACGATGAACACTGAAGCTTTCTTT; CDR3 protein: CASSLRSASTTMNTEAFF; clone size: NA; J gene: TRBJ1-1; V gene: TRBV7-2; D gene: NA
CDR3 DNA: TGTGCCAGCAGTTACTCGAGACAGGGGGCGTCCTATCAGCCCCAGCATTTT; CDR3 protein: CASSYSRQGASYQPQHF; clone size: NA; J gene: TRBJ1-5; V gene: TRBV6-6; D gene: TRBD1
CDR3 DNA: TGTGCCAGCACAAGAGGGACAGGGGGCACTAACTATGGCTACACCTTC; CDR3 protein: CASTRGTGGTNYGYTF; clone size: many; J gene: TRBJ1-2; V gene: TRBV7-9; D gene: TRBD1
CDR3 DNA: TGTGCCAGCAGCCCGGGGGCGAGTACCAATGAAAAACTGTTTTTT; CDR3 protein: CASSPGASTNEKLFF; clone size: few; J gene: TRBJ1-4; V gene: TRBV9; D gene: NA
CDR3 DNA: TGTGCCAGCAGCAAAGTGAAGGGGCCTTATGGCTACACCTTC; CDR3 protein: CASSKVKGPYGYTF; clone size: NA; J gene: TRBJ1-2; V gene: TRBV11-2; D gene: NA
CDR3 DNA: TGTGCCAGCAGCACCCTAGCGGGGGACTACGAGCAGTACTTC; CDR3 protein: CASSTLAGDYEQYF; clone size: NA; J gene: TRBJ2-7; V gene: TRBV12-3/TRBV12-4; D gene: TRBD2
CDR3 DNA: TGTGCCAGCAGTTTAATAGGGGGAAATCAGCCCCAGCATTTT; CDR3 protein: CASSLIGGNQPQHF; clone size: few; J gene: TRBJ1-5; V gene: TRBV27; D gene: NA
CDR3 DNA: TGTGCCAGCTCTCTCGGACAGGATCCTCAGCCCCAGCATTTT; CDR3 protein: CASSLGQDPQPQHF; clone size: few; J gene: TRBJ1-5; V gene: TRBV18; D gene: TRBD1
CDR3 DNA: TGTGCCAGCAGTCCGTCGACAGGGGGTTTCTCCGGGGAGCTGTTTTTT; CDR3 protein: CASSPSTGGFSGELFF; clone size: few; J gene: TRBJ2-2; V gene: TRBV12-3/TRBV12-4; D gene: TRBD1
CDR3 DNA: TGTGCCAGCAGCTTAGCGGTTCGAGCGGGAGGGCCCGATACGCAGTATTTT; CDR3 protein: CASSLAVRAGGPDTQYF; clone size: few; J gene: TRBJ2-3; V gene: TRBV7-6; D gene: TRBD2
CDR3 DNA: TGTGCCAGCAGCTTAGGGTTCTTGCCCCAGCATTTT; CDR3 protein: CASSLGFLPQHF; clone size: few; J gene: TRBJ1-5; V gene: TRBV7-2; D gene: NA
CDR3 DNA: TGTGCCAGCAGCTTAACTCGGACTTTGTCTGGGGCCAACGTCCTGACTTTC; CDR3 protein: CASSLTRTLSGANVLTF; clone size: NA; J gene: TRBJ2-6; V gene: TRBV11-2; D gene: NA
CDR3 DNA: TGTGCCAGCGGGGACAACAGGGGACCGGGACTAGGGAACTACGAGCAGTACTTC; CDR3 protein: CASGDNRGPGLGNYEQYF; clone size: few; J gene: TRBJ2-7; V gene: TRBV27; D gene: NA
CDR3 DNA: TGTGCCAGCAGTTTACAGGGGGAGCAGTTCTTC; CDR3 protein: CASSLQGEQFF; clone size: many; J gene: TRBJ2-1; V gene: TRBV6-6; D gene: TRBD1
CDR3 DNA: TGTGCCAGCAGTTCCTTTGAGGTAGCGGGGGGCCCTGGGTTGGGGGAGCAGTACTTC; CDR3 protein: CASSSFEVAGGPGLGEQYF; clone size: NA; J gene: TRBJ2-7; V gene: TRBV6-2/TRBV6-3; D gene: TRBD2
CDR3 DNA: TGTGCCACCAGCAGACGTGGACAGGGGCGATTACAAGAGACCCAGTACTTC; CDR3 protein: CATSRRGQGRLQETQYF; clone size: NA; J gene: TRBJ2-5; V gene: TRBV15; D gene: TRBD1
CDR3 DNA: TGTGCCAGCAGCTTCCGACAGGATAGCTCCTACAATGAGCAGTTCTTC; CDR3 protein: CASSFRQDSSYNEQFF; clone size: NA; J gene: TRBJ2-1; V gene: TRBV5-5; D gene: NA
CDR3 DNA: TGTGCCAGCAGTACCTCAGGGACAGACTCTGGGGCCAACGTCCTGACTTTC; CDR3 protein: CASSTSGTDSGANVLTF; clone size: many; J gene: TRBJ2-6; V gene: TRBV12-3/TRBV12-4; D gene: TRBD1
CDR3 DNA: TGCGCCAGCAGTTCGGGCCCCGGCCTCTACGAGCAGTACTTC; CDR3 protein: CASSSGPGLYEQYF; clone size: few; J gene: TRBJ2-7; V gene: TRBV5-1; D gene: NA
CDR3 DNA: TGTGCCAGCAGTGAAGGGGGTACTGAAGCTTTCTTT; CDR3 protein: CASSEGGTEAFF; clone size: few; J gene: TRBJ1-1; V gene: TRBV2; D gene: NA
CDR3 DNA: TGTGCCAGCAGTGTCTCCGGGACAGGGGACTACGAGCAGTACTTC; CDR3 protein: CASSVSGTGDYEQYF; clone size: many; J gene: TRBJ2-7; V gene: TRBV28; D gene: TRBD1
CDR3 DNA: TGTGCCAGCAGTTTCCGACAGGGCCTCTATAATTCACCCCTCCACTTT; CDR3 protein: CASSFRQGLYNSPLHF; clone size: few; J gene: TRBJ1-6; V gene: TRBV27; D gene: TRBD1
CDR3 DNA: TGTGCCAGCAGTTACGTTGGGACAGGCTCTGGGGCCAACGTCCTGACTTTC; CDR3 protein: CASSYVGTGSGANVLTF; clone size: many; J gene: TRBJ2-6; V gene: TRBV6-2/TRBV6-3; D gene: TRBD1
CDR3 DNA: TGTGCCTGGAGTGTACGACAGAGCTCTGGAAACACCATATATTTT; CDR3 protein: CAWSVRQSSGNTIYF; clone size: few; J gene: TRBJ1-3; V gene: TRBV30; D gene: NA
CDR3 DNA: TGTGCCAGCAGTAATCCGGGACTAGGTTACAATGAGCAGTTCTTC; CDR3 protein: CASSNPGLGYNEQFF; clone size: many; J gene: TRBJ2-1; V gene: TRBV6-2/TRBV6-3; D gene: TRBD2
CDR3 DNA: TGCAGCGTTGTAGAGGGGATTACTGAAGCTTTCTTT; CDR3 protein: CSVVEGITEAFF; clone size: NA; J gene: TRBJ1-1; V gene: TRBV29-1; D gene: NA
CDR3 DNA: TGTGCCAGTAGTGCCCGGACAGGGTGGGATCAGCCCCAGCATTTT; CDR3 protein: CASSARTGWDQPQHF; clone size: NA; J gene: TRBJ1-5; V gene: TRBV19; D gene: TRBD1
CDR3 DNA: TGCAGTGCTAGAGATCGAAACGGGAGGGACTACGAGCAGTACTTC; CDR3 protein: CSARDRNGRDYEQYF; clone size: few; J gene: TRBJ2-7; V gene: TRBV20-1; D gene: TRBD2
CDR3 DNA: TGTGCCAGCTCACCACAAGCCAATGAGCAGTTCTTC; CDR3 protein: CASSPQANEQFF; clone size: few; J gene: TRBJ2-1; V gene: TRBV18; D gene: NA
CDR3 DNA: TGTGCCAGCAGCCATCGGACGAAAGAGACCCAGTACTTC; CDR3 protein: CASSHRTKETQYF; clone size: NA; J gene: TRBJ2-5; V gene: TRBV3-1; D gene: NA
CDR3 DNA: TGCGCCAGCAGCCAAGAGAAATGGCAGCAAGTCTCTGGAAACACCATATATTTT; CDR3 protein: CASSQEKWQQVSGNTIYF; clone size: many; J gene: TRBJ1-3; V gene: TRBV4-3; D gene: NA
CDR3 DNA: TGTGCCAGCAGCCCTAGAATACCTAGCACAGATACGCAGTATTTT; CDR3 protein: CASSPRIPSTDTQYF; clone size: NA; J gene: TRBJ2-3; V gene: TRBV3-1; D gene: NA
CDR3 DNA: TGCAGTGCTAGAAAAGCAGGATCCTACGAGCAGTACTTC; CDR3 protein: CSARKAGSYEQYF; clone size: few; J gene: TRBJ2-7; V gene: TRBV20-1; D gene: NA
CDR3 DNA: TGTGCCAGCAGCCAAGCTCAGGGGTGGGACACTGAAGCTTTCTTT; CDR3 protein: CASSQAQGWDTEAFF; clone size: NA; J gene: TRBJ1-1; V gene: TRBV3-1; D gene: NA
CDR3 DNA: TGTGCCAGCAGCTTGGCCGCTAGCGGGGTCACCAGTGAGCAGTTCTTC; CDR3 protein: CASSLAASGVTSEQFF; clone size: few; J gene: TRBJ2-1; V gene: TRBV5-4; D gene: TRBD2
CDR3 DNA: TGCAGTGCTAGTCTAGCGGGACGCTCGCGCGAGCAGTACTTC; CDR3 protein: CSASLAGRSREQYF; clone size: few; J gene: TRBJ2-7; V gene: TRBV20-1; D gene: TRBD2